These T cell receptor beta chains were read from a single sample in a study of T cell responses to AZD1222 COVID-19 vaccine. Only in-frame clones appear in the TCRdb table, and some are missing; sequencing was by immunoSEQ multiplex PCR. The sample lists 100,000 to 150,000 clones; around 90% were seen once. Sequenced here: peripheral blood, sampled on day 0 of MenACWY control vaccination. The source is an adult in good health. Both conserved end residues are part of each CDR3.

>TRBV6-5
CASSYLPGLNTEAFF
>TRBV5-3
CARSLFSGGSNQPQHF
>TRBV6-2/TRBV6-3
CASSYGKGFNEQFF
>TRBV18
CASSRNRDKNEKLFF
>TRBV25-1
CASSESWTLSGNTIYF
>TRBV5-1
CASSLALEETQYF
>TRBV7-9
CASSLDEDRVLAGSPLHF
>TRBV11-2
CASSLTSGRAGQFF
>TRBV21-1
CASSPRIGETFYEQYF
>TRBV9
CASSGWGGTTTDTQYF
>TRBV28
CASTRGNQPQHF
>TRBV6-5
CASKPIPETQYF
>TRBV7-2
CASSLIKPGGSLGAPLHF
>TRBV6-5
CASSEETGMNTEAFF
>TRBV30
CAWSRGNGNEKLFF
>TRBV4-2
CASSQWTDEKLFF
>TRBV11-2
CASSLLVSMNTEAFF
>TRBV18
CASSPTGGPSTDTEAFF
>TRBV29-1
CSVDQGEQYF
>TRBV28
CASRSPWTSGFNNEQFF
>TRBV28
CAGGQGYNSPLHF
>TRBV6-5
CASSSGLAGLTYEQYF
>TRBV6-1
CASSELAGGQETQYF
>TRBV2
CASSEIGRGGPQHF
>TRBV11-1
CASSLVDSPFTEAFF
>TRBV18
CASSPIQPLYNEQFF
>TRBV30
CAWSPPVSSGETQYF
>TRBV6-5
CASDEKGNYGYTF
>TRBV12-3/TRBV12-4
CASSFGSGLEQYF
>TRBV27
CASRVSAFF
>TRBV7-2
CASSSSGVARETQYF
>TRBV28
CASTSDFYEQYF
>TRBV7-9
CASSSPGYGENIQYF
>TRBV24-1
CATSAPFRSHNEQFF
>TRBV12-3/TRBV12-4
CASSLGFSTEAFF
>TRBV25-1
CASSELGGRTDTQYF
>TRBV6-5
CASSSRGSIYEQYF
>TRBV30
CAWRSGVSSGNTIYF
>TRBV6-5
CASSGFFGGELFF